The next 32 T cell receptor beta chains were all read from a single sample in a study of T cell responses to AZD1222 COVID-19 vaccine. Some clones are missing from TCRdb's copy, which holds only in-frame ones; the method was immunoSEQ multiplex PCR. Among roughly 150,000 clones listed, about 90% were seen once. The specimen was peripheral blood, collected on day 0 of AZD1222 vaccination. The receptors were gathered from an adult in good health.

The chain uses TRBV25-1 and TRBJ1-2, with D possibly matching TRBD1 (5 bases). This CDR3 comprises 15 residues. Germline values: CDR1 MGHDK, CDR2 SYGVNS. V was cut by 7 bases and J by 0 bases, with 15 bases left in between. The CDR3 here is CASMWRDGANYGYTF. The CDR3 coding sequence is TGTGCCAGCATGTGGCGGGACGGAGCTAACTATGGCTACACCTTC.

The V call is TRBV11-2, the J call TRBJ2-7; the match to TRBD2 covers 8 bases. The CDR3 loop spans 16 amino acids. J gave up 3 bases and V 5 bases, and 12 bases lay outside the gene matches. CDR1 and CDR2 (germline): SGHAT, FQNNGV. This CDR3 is CASSPPAGEGLYEQYF. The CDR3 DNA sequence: TGTGCCAGCAGCCCTCCAGCGGGGGAGGGACTCTACGAGCAGTACTTC.

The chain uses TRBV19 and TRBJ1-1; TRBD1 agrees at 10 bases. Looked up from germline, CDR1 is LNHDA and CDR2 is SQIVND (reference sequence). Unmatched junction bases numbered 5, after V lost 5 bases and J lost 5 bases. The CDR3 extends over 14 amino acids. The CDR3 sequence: CASSAGQGRTEAFF. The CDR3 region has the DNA TGTGCCAGTAGTGCGGGACAGGGGCGGACTGAAGCTTTCTTT.

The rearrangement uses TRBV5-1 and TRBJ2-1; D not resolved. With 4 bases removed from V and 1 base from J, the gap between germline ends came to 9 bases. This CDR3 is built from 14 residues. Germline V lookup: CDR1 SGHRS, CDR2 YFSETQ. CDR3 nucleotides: TGCGCCAGCAGCAAGGATGGATCCTACAATGAGCAGTTCTTC. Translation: CASSKDGSYNEQFF.

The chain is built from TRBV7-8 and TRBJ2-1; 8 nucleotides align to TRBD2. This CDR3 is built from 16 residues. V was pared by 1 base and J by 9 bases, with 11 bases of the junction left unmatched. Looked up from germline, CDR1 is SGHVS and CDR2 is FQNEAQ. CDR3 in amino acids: CASSLGVSSGLSEQFF. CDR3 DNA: TGTGCCAGCAGCTTAGGAGTATCTAGCGGGCTTAGTGAGCAGTTCTTC.

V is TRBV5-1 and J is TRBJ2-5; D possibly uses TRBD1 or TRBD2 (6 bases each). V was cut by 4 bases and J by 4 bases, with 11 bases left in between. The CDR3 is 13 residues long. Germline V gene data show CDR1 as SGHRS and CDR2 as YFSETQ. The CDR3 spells CASSLGGLETQYF. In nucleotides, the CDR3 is TGCGCCAGCAGCCTAGGGGGGTTAGAGACCCAGTACTTC.

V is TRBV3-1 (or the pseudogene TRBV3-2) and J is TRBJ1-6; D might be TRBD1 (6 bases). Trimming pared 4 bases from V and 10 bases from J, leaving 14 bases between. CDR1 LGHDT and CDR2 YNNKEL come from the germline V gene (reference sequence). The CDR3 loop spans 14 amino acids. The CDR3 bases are TGTGCCAGCAGCCCACAGGGTGGGGGATCACCCCTCCACTTT. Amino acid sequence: CASSPQGGGSPLHF.

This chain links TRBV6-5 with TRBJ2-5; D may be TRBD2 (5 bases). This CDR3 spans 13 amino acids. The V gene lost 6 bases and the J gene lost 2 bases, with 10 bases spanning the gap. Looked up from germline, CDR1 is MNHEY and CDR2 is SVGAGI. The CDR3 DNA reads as TGTGCCAGCAGAAACAGCGGTCAAGAGACCCAGTACTTC. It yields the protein CASRNSGQETQYF.

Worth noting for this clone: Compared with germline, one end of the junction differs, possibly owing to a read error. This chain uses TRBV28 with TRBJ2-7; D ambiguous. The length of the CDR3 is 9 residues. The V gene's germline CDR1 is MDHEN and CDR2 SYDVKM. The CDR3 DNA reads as TGTGCCAGCGGTCTGACTCCTAGCTTC. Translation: CASGLTPSF.

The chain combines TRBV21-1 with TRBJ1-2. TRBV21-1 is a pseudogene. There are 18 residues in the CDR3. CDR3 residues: CASSKGPGPARYSYGYTF. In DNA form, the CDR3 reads TGTGCCAGCAGCAAAGGGCCGGGACCCGCAAGGTATAGCTATGGCTACACCTTC.

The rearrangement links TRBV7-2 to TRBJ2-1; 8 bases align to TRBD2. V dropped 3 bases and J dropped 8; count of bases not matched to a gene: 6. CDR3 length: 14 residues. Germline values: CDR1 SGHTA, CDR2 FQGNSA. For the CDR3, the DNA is TGTGCCAGCAGCTTCCCGGGGGGGCGCGATGAGCAGTTCTTC. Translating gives CASSFPGGRDEQFF. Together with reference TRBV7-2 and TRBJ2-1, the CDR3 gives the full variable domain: GAGVSQSPSNKVTEKGKDVELRCDPISGHTALYWYRQSLGQGLEFLIYFQGNSAPDKSGLPSDRFSAERTGGSVSTLTIQRTQQEDSAVYLCASSFPGGRDEQFFGPGTRLTVL.

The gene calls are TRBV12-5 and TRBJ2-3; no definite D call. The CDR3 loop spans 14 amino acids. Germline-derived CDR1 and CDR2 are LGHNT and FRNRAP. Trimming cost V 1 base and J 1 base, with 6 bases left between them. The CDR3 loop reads CASGLGTGTDTQYF. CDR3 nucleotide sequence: TGTGCTAGTGGTTTGGGCACAGGCACAGATACGCAGTATTTT.

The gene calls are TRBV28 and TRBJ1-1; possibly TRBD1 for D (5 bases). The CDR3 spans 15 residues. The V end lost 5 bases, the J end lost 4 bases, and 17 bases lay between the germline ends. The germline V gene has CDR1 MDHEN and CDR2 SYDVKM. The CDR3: CASSPLGGVGTEAFF. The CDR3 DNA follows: TGTGCCAGCAGTCCTCTCGGGGGGGTCGGCACTGAAGCTTTCTTT.

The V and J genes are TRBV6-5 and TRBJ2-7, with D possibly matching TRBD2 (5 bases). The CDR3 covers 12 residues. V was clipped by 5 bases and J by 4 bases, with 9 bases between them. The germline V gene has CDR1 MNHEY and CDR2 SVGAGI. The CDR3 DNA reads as TGTGCCAGCAGTATGAGCGGTTACGAGCAGTACTTC. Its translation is CASSMSGYEQYF.

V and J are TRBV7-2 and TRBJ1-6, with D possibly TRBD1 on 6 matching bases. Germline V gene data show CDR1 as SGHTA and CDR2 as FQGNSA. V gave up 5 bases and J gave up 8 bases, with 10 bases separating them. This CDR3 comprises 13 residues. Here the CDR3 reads CASSPRTDSPLHF. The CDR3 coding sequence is TGTGCCAGCAGCCCACGGACAGATTCACCCCTCCACTTT.

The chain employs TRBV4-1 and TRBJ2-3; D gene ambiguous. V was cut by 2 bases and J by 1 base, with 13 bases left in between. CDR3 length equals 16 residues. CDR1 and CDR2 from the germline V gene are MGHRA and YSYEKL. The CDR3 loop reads CASSQFKSLGTDTQYF. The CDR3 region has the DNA TGCGCCAGCAGCCAATTTAAGTCATTAGGCACAGATACGCAGTATTTT.

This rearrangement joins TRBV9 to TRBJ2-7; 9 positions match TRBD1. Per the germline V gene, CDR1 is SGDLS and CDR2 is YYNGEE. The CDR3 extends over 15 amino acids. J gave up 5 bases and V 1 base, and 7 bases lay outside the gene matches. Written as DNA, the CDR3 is TGTGCCAGCAGCGTATCCGGGACAGGGCTACACGAGCAGTACTTC. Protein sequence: CASSVSGTGLHEQYF.

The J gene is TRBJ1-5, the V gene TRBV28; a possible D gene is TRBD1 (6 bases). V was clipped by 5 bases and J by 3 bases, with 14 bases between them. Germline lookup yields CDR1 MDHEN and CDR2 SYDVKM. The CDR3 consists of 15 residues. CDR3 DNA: TGTGCCAGCAGTATCTACAGGGCGGCCAATCAGCCCCAGCATTTT. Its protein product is CASSIYRAANQPQHF.

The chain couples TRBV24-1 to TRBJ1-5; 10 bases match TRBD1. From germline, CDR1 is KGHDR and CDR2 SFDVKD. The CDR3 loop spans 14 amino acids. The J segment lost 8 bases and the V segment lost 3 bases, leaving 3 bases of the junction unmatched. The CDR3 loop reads CATSDGGQGKPQHF. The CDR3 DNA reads TGTGCCACCAGTGATGGGGGACAGGGGAAGCCCCAGCATTTT.

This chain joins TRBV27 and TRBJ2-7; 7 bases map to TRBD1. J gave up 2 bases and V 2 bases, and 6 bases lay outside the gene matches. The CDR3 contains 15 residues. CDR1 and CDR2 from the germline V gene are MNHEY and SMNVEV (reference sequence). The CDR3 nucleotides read TGTGCCAGCAGTTTAGTACAGGGGATAACCTACGAGCAGTACTTC. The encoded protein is CASSLVQGITYEQYF.

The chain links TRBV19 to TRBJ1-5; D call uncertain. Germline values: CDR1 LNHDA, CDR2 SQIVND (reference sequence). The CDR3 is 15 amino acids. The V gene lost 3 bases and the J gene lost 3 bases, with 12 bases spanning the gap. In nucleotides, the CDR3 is TGTGCCAGTAGTATCGGTGGACTGACCAATCAGCCCCAGCATTTT. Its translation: CASSIGGLTNQPQHF.

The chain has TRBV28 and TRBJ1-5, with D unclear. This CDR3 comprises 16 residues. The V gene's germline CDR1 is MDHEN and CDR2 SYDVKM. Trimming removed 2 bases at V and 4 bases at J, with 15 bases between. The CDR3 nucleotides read TGTGCCAGCAGTTTAATTTCTGAGGTAGGGAATCAGCCCCAGCATTTT. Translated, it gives CASSLISEVGNQPQHF. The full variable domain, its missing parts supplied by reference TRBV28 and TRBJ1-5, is DVKVTQSSRYLVKRTGEKVFLECVQDMDHENMFWYRQDPGLGLRLIYFSYDVKMKEKGDIPEGYSVSREKKERFSLILESASTNQTSMYLCASSLISEVGNQPQHFGDGTRLSIL.

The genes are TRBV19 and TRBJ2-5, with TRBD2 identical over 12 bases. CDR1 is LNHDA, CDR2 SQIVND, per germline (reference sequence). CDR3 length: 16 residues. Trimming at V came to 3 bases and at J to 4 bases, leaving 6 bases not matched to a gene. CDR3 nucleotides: TGTGCCAGTAGTATGCCTAGCGGGGGGGCCAGAGAGACCCAGTACTTC. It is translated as CASSMPSGGARETQYF.

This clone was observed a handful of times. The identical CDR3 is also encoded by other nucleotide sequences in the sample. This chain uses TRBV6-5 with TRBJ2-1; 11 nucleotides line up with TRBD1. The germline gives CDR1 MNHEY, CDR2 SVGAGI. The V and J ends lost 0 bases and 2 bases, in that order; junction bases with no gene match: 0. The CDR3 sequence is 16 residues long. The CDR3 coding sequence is TGTGCCAGCAGTTACTCGGACAGGGGGCCCTACAATGAGCAGTTCTTC. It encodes CASSYSDRGPYNEQFF.

The chain's CDR3 is CASSARRDWNYGYTF. CDR3 in DNA: TGTGCCAGTAGTGCCCGCAGGGATTGGAACTATGGCTACACCTTC. The rearrangement joins TRBV19 to TRBJ1-2, with D maybe TRBD1 (5 bases). V was clipped by 5 bases and J by 2 bases, with 15 bases between them. There are 15 residues in the CDR3. Per germline, CDR1 LNHDA and CDR2 SQIVND (reference sequence). Full variable domain (rest looked up from reference TRBV19 and TRBJ1-2): DGGITQSPKYLFRKEGQNVTLSCEQNLNHDAMYWYRQDPGQGLRLIYYSQIVNDFQKGDIAEGYSVSREKKESFPLTVTSAQKNPTAFYLCASSARRDWNYGYTFGSGTRLTVV.

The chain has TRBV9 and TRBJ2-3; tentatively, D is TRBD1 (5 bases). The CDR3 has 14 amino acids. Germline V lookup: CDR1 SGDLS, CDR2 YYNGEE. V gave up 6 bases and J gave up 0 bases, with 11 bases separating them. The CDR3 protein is CASKRQHSTDTQYF. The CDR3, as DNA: TGTGCCAGCAAACGACAGCATAGCACAGATACGCAGTATTTT.

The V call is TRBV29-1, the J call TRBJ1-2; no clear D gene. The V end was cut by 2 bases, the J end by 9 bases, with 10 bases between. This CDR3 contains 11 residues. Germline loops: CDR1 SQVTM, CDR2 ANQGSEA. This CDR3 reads CSVETGSSYTF. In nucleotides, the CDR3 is TGCAGCGTTGAAACGGGCAGTAGCTACACCTTC.

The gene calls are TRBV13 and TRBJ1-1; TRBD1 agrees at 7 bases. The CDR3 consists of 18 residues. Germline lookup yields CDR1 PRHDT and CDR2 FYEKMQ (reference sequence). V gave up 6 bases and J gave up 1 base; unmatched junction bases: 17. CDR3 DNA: TGTGCCAGCAGTTCCCGGAGACAGACAGGGACGGGGAACACTGAAGCTTTCTTT. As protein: CASSSRRQTGTGNTEAFF. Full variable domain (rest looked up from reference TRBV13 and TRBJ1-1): AAGVIQSPRHLIKEKRETATLKCYPIPRHDTVYWYQQGPGQDPQFLISFYEKMQSDKGSIPDRFSAQQFSDYHSELNMSSLELGDSALYFCASSSRRQTGTGNTEAFFGQGTRLTVV.

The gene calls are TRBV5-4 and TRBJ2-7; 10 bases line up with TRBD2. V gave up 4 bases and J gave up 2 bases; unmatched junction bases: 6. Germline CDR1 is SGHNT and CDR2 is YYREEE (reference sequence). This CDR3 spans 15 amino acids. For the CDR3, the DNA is TGTGCCAGCAGCCCTAGGACTAGCGGTACCTACGAGCAGTACTTC. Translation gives CASSPRTSGTYEQYF. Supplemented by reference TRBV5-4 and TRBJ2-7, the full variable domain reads ETGVTQSPTHLIKTRGQQVTLRCSSQSGHNTVSWYQQALGQGPQFIFQYYREEENGRGNFPPRFSGLQFPNYSSELNVNALELDDSALYLCASSPRTSGTYEQYFGPGTRLTVT.

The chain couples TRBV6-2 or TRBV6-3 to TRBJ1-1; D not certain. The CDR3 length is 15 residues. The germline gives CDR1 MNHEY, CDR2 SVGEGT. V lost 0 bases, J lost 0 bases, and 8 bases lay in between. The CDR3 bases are TGTGCCAGCAGTTACTCAGGCCAGATGAACACTGAAGCTTTCTTT. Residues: CASSYSGQMNTEAFF.

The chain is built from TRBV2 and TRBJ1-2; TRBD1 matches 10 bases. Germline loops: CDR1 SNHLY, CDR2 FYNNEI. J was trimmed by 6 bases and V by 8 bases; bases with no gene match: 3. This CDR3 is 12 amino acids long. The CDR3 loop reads CASLTGGDGYTF. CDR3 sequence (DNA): TGTGCCAGCTTGACAGGGGGCGATGGCTACACCTTC.

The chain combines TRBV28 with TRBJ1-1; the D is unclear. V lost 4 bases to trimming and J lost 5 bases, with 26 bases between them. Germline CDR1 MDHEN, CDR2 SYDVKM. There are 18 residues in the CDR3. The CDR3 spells CASSSPPRRGLGETEAFF. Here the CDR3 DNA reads TGTGCCAGCAGTTCCCCCCCGCGTCGCGGCTTGGGAGAGACTGAAGCTTTCTTT.